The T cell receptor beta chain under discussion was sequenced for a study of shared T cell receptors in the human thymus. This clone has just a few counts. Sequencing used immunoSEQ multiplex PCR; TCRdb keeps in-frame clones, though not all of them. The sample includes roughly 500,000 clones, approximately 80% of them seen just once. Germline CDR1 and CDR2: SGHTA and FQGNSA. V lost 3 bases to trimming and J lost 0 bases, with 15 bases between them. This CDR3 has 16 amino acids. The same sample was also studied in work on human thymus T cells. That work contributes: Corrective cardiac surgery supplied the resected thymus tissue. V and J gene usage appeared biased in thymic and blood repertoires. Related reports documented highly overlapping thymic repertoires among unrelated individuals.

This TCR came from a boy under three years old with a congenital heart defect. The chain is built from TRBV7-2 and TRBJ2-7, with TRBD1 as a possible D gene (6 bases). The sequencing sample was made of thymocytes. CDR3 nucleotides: TGTGCCAGCAGCTTGGGCAGACAGGCCCTCTCCTACGAGCAGTACTTC. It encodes CASSLGRQALSYEQYF.